The 31 T cell receptor beta chains reported below all come from one sample, sequenced in a study of blood T cell repertoires in COVID-19. Some clones are missing from TCRdb's copy, which holds only in-frame ones; the method was immunoSEQ multiplex PCR. The table has about 150,000 clones, approximately 84% seen once; the top ten hold under 8.5%. Material: peripheral blood. These receptors all come from a woman between 55 and 75 years old with COVID-19, enrolled during active disease.

The genes are TRBV6-5 and TRBJ1-2, with D possibly being TRBD1 (5 bases). V lost 7 bases and J lost 6, with 18 bases in between. There are 14 residues in the CDR3. Germline-derived CDR1 and CDR2 are MNHEY and SVGAGI. DNA of the CDR3: TGTGCCAGCAATAGCCCGGCAAGGGGCGATGGCTACACCTTC. The encoded protein is CASNSPARGDGYTF.

The rearrangement uses TRBV18 and TRBJ1-4; tentative D call: TRBD1 (5 bases). V was trimmed by 6 bases and J by 8 bases, leaving 13 bases between them. This CDR3 contains 13 residues. From germline, CDR1 is KGHSH and CDR2 LQKENI. The CDR3 spells CASSPAQDEKLFF. The DNA of the CDR3 is TGTGCCAGCTCCCCCGCACAGGACGAAAAACTGTTTTTT. The full variable domain, its missing parts supplied by reference TRBV18 and TRBJ1-4, is NAGVMQNPRHLVRRRGQEARLRCSPMKGHSHVYWYRQLPEEGLKFMVYLQKENIIDESGMPKERFSAEFPKEGPSILRIQQVVRGDSAAYFCASSPAQDEKLFFGSGTQLSVL.

The chain employs TRBV18 and TRBJ1-4; TRBD1 might be the D (5 bases). Looked up from germline, CDR1 is KGHSH and CDR2 is LQKENI. The CDR3 extends over 15 amino acids. Trimming removed 5 bases from V and 3 bases from J, with 13 bases in between. CDR3: CASSASRVPNEKLFF. In DNA form, the CDR3 reads TGTGCCAGCTCAGCGAGCAGGGTTCCTAATGAAAAACTGTTTTTT.

This chain links TRBV12-3 or TRBV12-4 with TRBJ1-1; no clear D. This CDR3 comprises 13 residues. Between the trimmed V and J ends, which lost 4 bases and 0 bases, there was a span of 6 bases. The CDR3 loop is CASSWSMNTEAFF. As DNA, the CDR3 is TGTGCCAGCAGTTGGAGCATGAACACTGAAGCTTTCTTT.

The rearrangement links TRBV6-1 to TRBJ2-5, with 7 bases aligning to TRBD1. From germline, CDR1 is MNHNS and CDR2 SASEGT. The length of the CDR3 is 16 residues. Germline trimming cut 1 base from V and 6 bases from J; bases unmatched to any gene: 11. CDR3 DNA: TGTGCCAGCAGTGAAGGGTGGCAGGGGGTCAGAAAGACCCAGTACTTC. Translated: CASSEGWQGVRKTQYF.

The genes are TRBV7-9 and TRBJ1-4; 7 bases map to TRBD1. Trimming cost V 0 bases and J 7 bases; bases outside gene matches: 8. The CDR3 consists of 16 residues. CDR1 SEHNR and CDR2 FQNEAQ come from the germline V gene (reference sequence). The CDR3 sequence is CASSLAGGRGAEKLFF. CDR3 nucleotide sequence: TGTGCCAGCAGCTTAGCGGGAGGCAGGGGGGCTGAAAAACTGTTTTTT.

J is TRBJ1-5 and V is TRBV9; D might be TRBD1 (5 bases). The CDR3 consists of 15 residues. V lost 0 bases and J 2 bases, leaving 9 bases between the germline ends. Germline V CDR1 and CDR2: SGDLS, YYNGEE. CDR3 coding DNA: TGTGCCAGCAGCGTAGGACAAGGGGGCAATCAGCCCCAGCATTTT. Encoded protein: CASSVGQGGNQPQHF.

The gene calls are TRBV3-1 (or the pseudogene TRBV3-2) and TRBJ2-7, with 7 positions matching TRBD1. V gave up 1 base and J gave up 0 bases; unmatched junction bases: 3. The germline V gene has CDR1 LGHDT and CDR2 YNNKEL (reference sequence). The CDR3 extends over 15 amino acids. This CDR3 reads CASSQAGQPSYEQYF. DNA of the CDR3: TGTGCCAGCAGCCAAGCGGGACAGCCCTCCTACGAGCAGTACTTC.

CDR3 DNA sequence: TGTGCCAGCAGCTTGGAGCTCAGGGACTATGGCTACACCTTC. Translation: CASSLELRDYGYTF. The genes are TRBV5-4 and TRBJ1-2; tentative D call: TRBD1 (5 bases). V was pared by 0 bases and J by 3 bases, with 9 bases between. The germline V gene encodes CDR1 SGHNT and CDR2 YYREEE (reference sequence). The CDR3 spans 14 residues.

This chain joins TRBV6-5 and TRBJ1-1; 8 bases align to TRBD1. Germline lookup yields CDR1 MNHEY and CDR2 SVGAGI. The junction had 11 bases not matched to a gene; V was cut back by 6 bases and J by 11 bases. The CDR3 contains 13 residues. Here the CDR3 DNA reads TGTGCCAGCAGCTTGGGACAGGAAAGGGTCGCTTTCTTT. Protein product: CASSLGQERVAFF.

The chain carries TRBV5-1 and TRBJ1-1, with D perhaps TRBD1 (5 bases). The CDR3 is 16 amino acids. The V and J ends lost 0 bases and 1 base respectively, with 13 bases between them. Per the germline V gene, CDR1 is SGHRS and CDR2 is YFSETQ. Written as DNA, the CDR3 is TGCGCCAGCAGCTTGGTCGGGGGAGGGGAGAACACTGAAGCTTTCTTT. Translating it yields CASSLVGGGENTEAFF.

The chain is built from TRBV9 and TRBJ1-6, with 9 bases lining up with TRBD1. CDR3 size: 15 residues. V trimming: 4 bases; J trimming: 6 bases; junction bases outside the gene matches: 5. Germline CDR1 and CDR2: SGDLS and YYNGEE. The CDR3 DNA sequence: TGTGCCAGCAGCCGTTTGGACAGGGGTAATTCACCCCTCCACTTT. Amino acids: CASSRLDRGNSPLHF.

This clone has more than one count but fewer than ten. The chain employs TRBV7-9 and TRBJ1-3, with D hard to call. The V gene's germline CDR1 is SEHNR and CDR2 FQNEAQ (reference sequence). The CDR3 contains 17 residues. Trimming shortened V by 5 bases and J by 3 bases, and 20 bases separated the two germline ends. The CDR3 DNA follows: TGTGCCAGCAGCCCCCGAAATGGTGGCGGAGTTGGAAACACCATATATTTT. Encoded protein: CASSPRNGGGVGNTIYF.

V and J are TRBV7-7 and TRBJ2-1; 7 bases agree with TRBD1. J gave up 4 bases and V 5 bases, and 8 bases lay outside the gene matches. This CDR3 is 15 amino acids long. Germline V lookup: CDR1 SSHAT, CDR2 FNYEAQ (reference sequence). CDR3 amino acids: CASSPPGTDYNEQFF. DNA for the CDR3: TGTGCCAGCAGCCCCCCCGGGACAGATTACAATGAGCAGTTCTTC.

This clone has more than one count but fewer than ten. This chain uses TRBV2 with TRBJ1-4; no definite D call. CDR1 is SNHLY, CDR2 FYNNEI, per germline. The CDR3 extends over 13 amino acids. Trimming took off 8 bases at V and 3 bases at J, with 10 bases between the two ends. In nucleotides, the CDR3 is TGTGCCAGCGCGGGTGAGGCTAATGAAAAACTGTTTTTT. Amino acids: CASAGEANEKLFF.

The chain has TRBV24-1 and TRBJ2-2; TRBD1 might be the D (5 bases). The CDR3 is 15 amino acids. Trimming removed 1 base at V and 6 bases at J, with 11 bases between. CDR1 and CDR2 (germline): KGHDR, SFDVKD. CDR3 loop: CATSDFRGRSGELFF. Written as DNA, the CDR3 is TGTGCCACCAGTGATTTTAGGGGAAGATCCGGGGAGCTGTTTTTT.

This chain connects TRBV27 to TRBJ2-7; TRBD2 agrees at 8 bases. The CDR3 runs to 15 residues. Germline V gene data show CDR1 as MNHEY and CDR2 as SMNVEV (reference sequence). V shed 2 bases and J 0 bases; nucleotides not matched to a gene: 3. CDR3 protein: CASSLASGPSYEQYV. CDR3 coding DNA: TGTGCCAGCAGTTTAGCTAGCGGGCCCTCCTACGAGCAGTACGTC.

The DNA for the CDR3 is TGTGCCAGCAGCCCTACGGCACAGGGGGTTTCTGGTTACACTGAAGCTTTCTTT. This translates into CASSPTAQGVSGYTEAFF. The V call is TRBV7-2, the J call TRBJ1-1; TRBD1 matches at 8 bases. Germline V lookup: CDR1 SGHTA, CDR2 FQGNSA. CDR3 length: 18 residues. Losses at the gene ends were 5 bases for V and 3 bases for J; bases not matched to a gene: 17.

This clone was counted ten times or more. CDR3 bases: TGTGCCAGCAGTCCTTACAGGGGCACCGGGGAGCTGTTTTTT. Amino acid sequence: CASSPYRGTGELFF. This chain links TRBV27 with TRBJ2-2; 7 bases fit TRBD1. The J segment lost 4 bases and the V segment lost 5 bases, leaving 4 bases of the junction unmatched. This CDR3 has 14 residues. The germline CDR1 and CDR2 sequences are MNHEY and SMNVEV (reference sequence).

This chain joins TRBV5-1 and TRBJ1-1, with D maybe TRBD1 (5 bases). Germline CDR1 and CDR2: SGHRS and YFSETQ. Trimming took off 1 base at V and 4 bases at J, with 14 bases between the two ends. The CDR3 totals 15 residues. CDR3 region: CASSLTQGGSTEAFF. Here the CDR3 DNA reads TGCGCCAGCAGCTTGACCCAGGGTGGAAGCACTGAAGCTTTCTTT.

This chain uses TRBV5-1 with TRBJ1-1, with TRBD1 as a possible D gene (6 bases). CDR1 is SGHRS and CDR2 is YFSETQ in the germline V gene. The germline V and J ends were trimmed by 4 bases and 1 base, with 11 bases remaining between them. CDR3 length: 14 residues. In DNA, the CDR3 is TGCGCCAGCAGCCAACTGACAGGGAACACTGAAGCTTTCTTT. Translating it yields CASSQLTGNTEAFF.

The V call is TRBV10-1, the J call TRBJ1-5; D is undetermined. The germline V gene encodes CDR1 WNHNN and CDR2 SYGVQD (reference sequence). The length of the CDR3 is 14 residues. V was clipped by 5 bases and J by 0 bases, with 8 bases between them. The CDR3 DNA sequence: TGCGCCAGCAGTAAGGAGTATAGCAATCAGCCCCAGCATTTT. The encoded protein is CASSKEYSNQPQHF.

This sequence joins TRBV10-2 and TRBJ1-5, with D unresolved. Trimming pared 2 bases from V and 8 bases from J, leaving 10 bases between. Per germline, CDR1 WSHSY and CDR2 SAAADI. The CDR3 spans 13 residues. CDR3 DNA sequence: TGCGCCAGCAGTGAGGGCAGGCCGGAGCCCCAGCATTTT. This gives the protein CASSEGRPEPQHF.

V gene TRBV25-1 combines with J gene TRBJ1-2, with D unclear. Deletions cut 4 bases from V and 6 bases from J, with 15 bases between. This CDR3 has 14 residues. Germline CDR1 reads MGHDK; CDR2 reads SYGVNS. CDR3 sequence: CASSAGVPLDGYTF. Here the CDR3 DNA reads TGTGCCAGCAGTGCCGGGGTGCCTTTGGATGGCTACACCTTC.

V gene TRBV9 combines with J gene TRBJ1-1, with TRBD1 matching over 8 bases. CDR3 length: 15 residues. The germline gives CDR1 SGDLS, CDR2 YYNGEE. Trimming at V came to 0 bases and at J to 7 bases, leaving 8 bases not matched to a gene. The CDR3 DNA follows: TGTGCCAGCAGCGTAGATCCCAGGGGGCAGGGTGAAGCTTTCTTT. Amino acid sequence: CASSVDPRGQGEAFF. The full variable domain, in which reference TRBV9 and TRBJ1-1 provide the parts outside the CDR3, is DSGVTQTPKHLITATGQRVTLRCSPRSGDLSVYWYQQSLDQGLQFLIQYYNGEERAKGNILERFSAQQFPDLHSELNLSSLELGDSALYFCASSVDPRGQGEAFFGQGTRLTVV.

This chain joins TRBV18 and TRBJ2-2; 9 nucleotides line up with TRBD1. The CDR3 sequence is 17 residues long. In germline, CDR1 is KGHSH, CDR2 LQKENI. After removal of 2 bases from V and 6 bases from J, the junction contained 10 bases not matched to a gene. CDR3 sequence: CASSPKGQGILSGELFF. In DNA, the CDR3 is TGTGCCAGCTCACCAAAGGGACAGGGAATTTTGTCCGGGGAGCTGTTTTTT.

V is TRBV10-3 and J is TRBJ1-4, with D unresolved. This CDR3 has 12 amino acids. CDR1 and CDR2 (germline): ENHRY, SYGVKD. V was shortened by 2 bases and J by 13 bases, with 11 bases between the two germline ends. DNA for the CDR3: TGTGCCATCAGTGAGATCGGGAACAGACTGTTTTTT. This codes for CAISEIGNRLFF.

This sequence joins TRBV6-1 and TRBJ1-6; the D gene is possibly TRBD1 (5 bases). V was trimmed by 3 bases and J by 7 bases, leaving 10 bases between them. The V gene's germline CDR1 is MNHNS and CDR2 SASEGT. The CDR3 contains 14 residues. The CDR3 region has the DNA TGTGCCAGCAGTGAGGGGCAGGGAAATTCACCCCTCCACTTT. The encoded protein is CASSEGQGNSPLHF.

The chain employs TRBV7-2 and TRBJ1-2; D not certain. V lost 3 bases and J lost 0, with 11 bases in between. The CDR3 length is 15 residues. CDR1 and CDR2 from the germline V gene are SGHTA and FQGNSA. The CDR3 DNA is TGTGCCAGCAGCTTCGGGAAGAGGGCTAACTATGGCTACACCTTC. Its protein is CASSFGKRANYGYTF.

The chain uses TRBV2 and TRBJ1-1; TRBD1 agrees at 11 bases. CDR1 and CDR2 from the germline V gene are SNHLY and FYNNEI. This CDR3 contains 15 residues. The ends lost 6 bases at V and 1 base at J; junction bases unmatched: 4. Here the CDR3 reads CASRMDRGPNTEAFF. CDR3 DNA: TGTGCCAGCAGGATGGACAGGGGGCCGAACACTGAAGCTTTCTTT. The full variable domain, in which reference TRBV2 and TRBJ1-1 provide the parts outside the CDR3, is EPEVTQTPSHQVTQMGQEVILRCVPISNHLYFYWYRQILGQKVEFLVSFYNNEISEKSEIFDDQFSVERPDGSNFTLKIRSTKLEDSAMYFCASRMDRGPNTEAFFGQGTRLTVV.

This chain joins TRBV7-2 and TRBJ1-5, with 9 bases matching TRBD1. The CDR3 is 15 residues long. Germline-derived CDR1 and CDR2 are SGHTA and FQGNSA. Unmatched junction bases numbered 0, after V lost 1 base and J lost 2 bases. The CDR3 here is CASSLGTGGNQPQHF. The CDR3 DNA reads as TGTGCCAGCAGCTTAGGGACAGGGGGCAATCAGCCCCAGCATTTT.